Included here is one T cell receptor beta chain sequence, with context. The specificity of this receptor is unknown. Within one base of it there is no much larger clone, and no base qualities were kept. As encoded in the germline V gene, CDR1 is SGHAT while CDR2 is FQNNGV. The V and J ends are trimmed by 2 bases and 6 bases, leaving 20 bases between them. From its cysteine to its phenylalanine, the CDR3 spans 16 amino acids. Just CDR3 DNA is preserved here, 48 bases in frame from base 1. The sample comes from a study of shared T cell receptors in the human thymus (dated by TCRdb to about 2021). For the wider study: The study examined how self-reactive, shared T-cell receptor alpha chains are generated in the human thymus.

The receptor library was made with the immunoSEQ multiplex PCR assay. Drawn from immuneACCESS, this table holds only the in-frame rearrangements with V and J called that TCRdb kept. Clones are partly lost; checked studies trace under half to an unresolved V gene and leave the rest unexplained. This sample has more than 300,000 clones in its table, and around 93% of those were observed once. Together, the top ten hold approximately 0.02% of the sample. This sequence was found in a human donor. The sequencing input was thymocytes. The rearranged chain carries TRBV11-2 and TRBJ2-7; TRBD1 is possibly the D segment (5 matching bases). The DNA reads TGTGCCAGCAGCTTAAGGCAGGGTCCGTCCACCCCCGAGCAGTACTTC. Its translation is CASSLRQGPSTPEQYF.